Listed here is a single T cell receptor beta chain. Antigen specificity is unknown. The primer mix had 60 Vbeta and 13 Jbeta primers. Assay: immunoSEQ multiplex PCR; the TCRdb copy retains only in-frame clones and omits some. Of approximately 160,000 clones in the sample, roughly four fifths were seen once. The length of the CDR3 is 13 residues. Germline V CDR1 and CDR2: SGHDT, YYEEEE. V was pared by 3 bases and J by 11 bases, with 4 bases of the junction left unmatched. The data were taken from a study of cytomegalovirus exposure and HLA in healthy donors. Findings and caveats of the study: Presence/absence analyses treated sequencing depth as roughly uniform across donors.

The gene calls are TRBV5-6 and TRBJ2-1; 11 nucleotides agree with TRBD2. The source is a girl aged 2 to 9 in good health and CMV-seropositive. Sequenced sample: PBMCs. DNA for the CDR3: TGTGCCAGCAGCTCTGGGACTAGCGGACAGCAGTTCTTC. Protein product: CASSSGTSGQQFF.